One sample yielded the 12 T cell receptor beta chains listed below, sequenced in a study of shared clonotypes between healthy human individuals. CD45RO-negative cells were positively selected for CCR7, leaving out terminally differentiated effector memory CD45RA+ cells. The repertoire was sequenced with immunoSEQ multiplex PCR; TCRdb's copy has only in-frame clones and lacks some. The sample records about 1,800,000 clones, 85% to 95% being singletons. The sequenced sample consisted of naive CD8+ T cells sorted from blood. These receptor sequences come from a man aged 18-30 years in good health.

The chain joins TRBV12-5 to TRBJ2-2; the D call may be TRBD1 or TRBD2 (5 bases each). The V end lost 1 base, the J end lost 4 bases, and 7 bases lay between the germline ends. Germline CDR1 reads LGHNT; CDR2 reads FRNRAP. This CDR3 contains 14 residues. The CDR3 sequence: CASGLGGTTGELFF. CDR3 DNA sequence: TGTGCTAGTGGTTTGGGGGGGACCACCGGGGAGCTGTTTTTT.

The rearrangement links TRBV7-9 to TRBJ2-7; a weak D match, TRBD2 (7 bases). Deletions cut 5 bases from V and 2 bases from J, with 16 bases between. The CDR3 spans 15 residues. Per the germline V gene, CDR1 is SEHNR and CDR2 is FQNEAQ (reference sequence). The CDR3 nucleotides are TGTGCCAGCAGCCAGGGGAGGGGGATGGCCTACGAGCAGTACTTC. It yields the protein CASSQGRGMAYEQYF. The full variable domain, rest sourced from reference TRBV7-9 and TRBJ2-7, is DTGVSQNPRHKITKRGQNVTFRCDPISEHNRLYWYRQTLGQGPEFLTYFQNEAQLEKSRLLSDRFSAERPKGSFSTLEIQRTEQGDSAMYLCASSQGRGMAYEQYFGPGTRLTVT.

The rearrangement links TRBV27 to TRBJ2-6; D is possibly TRBD1 (6 bases). CDR1 and CDR2 from the germline V gene are MNHEY and SMNVEV (reference sequence). The CDR3 is made up of 16 amino acids. With 3 bases removed from V and 2 bases from J, the gap between germline ends came to 11 bases. CDR3 sequence reads: CASSLGSGAGANVLTF. DNA of the CDR3: TGTGCCAGCAGTTTGGGCTCAGGGGCTGGGGCCAACGTCCTGACTTTC.

The chain employs TRBV4-1 and TRBJ2-3; D unresolved. The germline CDR1 and CDR2 sequences are MGHRA and YSYEKL. The CDR3 covers 14 residues. Trimming left V 10 bases short and J 0 bases short, with 14 bases between. DNA of the CDR3: TGCGCCACCGGGCAGGACCAGAGCACAGATACGCAGTATTTT. This sequence encodes CATGQDQSTDTQYF.

The gene calls are TRBV10-3 and TRBJ2-7; D is perhaps TRBD2 (5 bases). V was shortened by 6 bases and J by 1 base, with 10 bases between the two germline ends. CDR1 and CDR2 from the germline V gene are ENHRY and SYGVKD. This CDR3 region has 13 residues. The CDR3 nucleotides are TGTGCCATCAGGGTGGGGAGTTCCTACGAGCAGTACTTC. Translation gives CAIRVGSSYEQYF.

This clone was detected once. The genes are TRBV27 and TRBJ1-6; no clear D. The CDR3 loop spans 13 amino acids. Germline values: CDR1 MNHEY, CDR2 SMNVEV (reference sequence). V was shortened by 6 bases and J by 7 bases, with 10 bases between the two germline ends. CDR3 residues: CASSTLRNSPLHF. Here the CDR3 DNA reads TGTGCCAGCAGCACACTGCGGAATTCACCCCTCCACTTT.

V usage is TRBV29-1 and J usage is TRBJ1-2; D perhaps matches TRBD1 (6 bases). Germline loops: CDR1 SQVTM, CDR2 ANQGSEA. Trimming shortened V by 3 bases and J by 4 bases, and 18 bases separated the two germline ends. The CDR3 has 15 residues. The DNA for the CDR3 is TGCAGCGTTGAGGGTGGACAGTCCCTCCTCTATGGCTACACCTTC. Its translation: CSVEGGQSLLYGYTF. Looking up the rest from reference TRBV29-1 and TRBJ1-2 gives the full variable domain: SAVISQKPSRDICQRGTSLTIQCQVDSQVTMMFWYRQQPGQSLTLIATANQGSEATYESGFVIDKFPISRPNLTFSTLTVSNMSPEDSSIYLCSVEGGQSLLYGYTFGSGTRLTVV.

Turning to this clone: The sample has other DNA sequences that encode this CDR3 too. This rearrangement joins TRBV28 to TRBJ2-1, with D perhaps matching TRBD1 (6 bases). CDR1 MDHEN and CDR2 SYDVKM come from the germline V gene. The CDR3 covers 14 residues. The germline V and J ends were trimmed by 6 bases and 4 bases, with 13 bases remaining between them. The CDR3 region is CASSFRGAYNEQFF. For the CDR3, the DNA is TGTGCCAGCAGCTTCAGGGGCGCTTACAATGAGCAGTTCTTC.

The chain combines TRBV27 with TRBJ2-1; no definite D call. From germline, CDR1 is MNHEY and CDR2 SMNVEV (reference sequence). Trimming took off 4 bases at V and 0 bases at J, with 10 bases between the two ends. The CDR3 sequence is 15 residues long. CDR3 sequence reads: CASSSPMSSYNEQFF. In nucleotides, the CDR3 is TGTGCCAGCAGTTCCCCCATGAGCTCCTACAATGAGCAGTTCTTC.

The V gene is TRBV28, the J gene TRBJ1-1; 7 bases are shared with TRBD1. Looked up from germline, CDR1 is MDHEN and CDR2 is SYDVKM. Unmatched junction bases numbered 18, after V lost 4 bases and J lost 10 bases. This CDR3 contains 16 residues. CDR3 sequence reads: CASSSPREGAFYVAFF. For the CDR3, the DNA is TGTGCCAGCAGTTCGCCGCGGGAGGGGGCTTTTTATGTAGCTTTCTTT.

V gene TRBV7-2 combines with J gene TRBJ2-5; possible D gene TRBD2, 5 bases. CDR1 and CDR2 (germline): SGHTA, FQGNSA. V lost 4 bases to trimming and J lost 5 bases, with 20 bases between them. The CDR3 covers 16 residues. CDR3 in amino acids: CASSWSDFGGPETQYF. CDR3 nucleotide sequence: TGTGCCAGCAGCTGGAGTGACTTCGGCGGGCCGGAGACCCAGTACTTC.

The rearrangement uses TRBV27 and TRBJ2-3; 7 bases map to TRBD2. CDR3 length: 15 amino acids. Germline V gene sequence: CDR1 MNHEY, CDR2 SMNVEV (reference sequence). The J segment lost 5 bases and the V segment lost 4 bases, leaving 9 bases of the junction unmatched. The CDR3 bases are TGTGCCAGCAGTTCAAACCGGGGGGACGGAGATACGCAGTATTTT. Residues: CASSSNRGDGDTQYF.